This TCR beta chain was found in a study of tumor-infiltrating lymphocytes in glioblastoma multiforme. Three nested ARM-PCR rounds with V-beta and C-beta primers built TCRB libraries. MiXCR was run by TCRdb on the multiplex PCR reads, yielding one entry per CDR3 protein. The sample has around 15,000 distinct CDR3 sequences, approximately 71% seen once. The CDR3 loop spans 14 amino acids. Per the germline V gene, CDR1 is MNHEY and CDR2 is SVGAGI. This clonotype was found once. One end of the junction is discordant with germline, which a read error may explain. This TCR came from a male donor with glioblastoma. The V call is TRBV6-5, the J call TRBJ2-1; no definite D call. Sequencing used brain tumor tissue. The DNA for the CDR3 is TGTGCCAGTAGTTATGGGCCGGGCTTCCGTGAGCAGTTCTTC. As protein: CASSYGPGFREQFF.